The next 3 T cell receptor beta chains were all read from a single sample in a study of cytomegalovirus exposure and HLA in healthy donors (TCRdb year 2017). Libraries were made using the immunoSEQ multiplex PCR assay. For the multiplex PCR, a mixture combining 60 forward primers for TCR Vbeta segments and 13 reverse primers for TCR Jbeta segments was used. Here the immuneACCESS table is served through TCRdb, limited to in-frame sequences with V and J called. Missing clones are a known gap in these copies; in checked studies unresolved V genes cover under half, and the rest lacks a known reason. The sample yields some 180,000 clones; roughly 80% were counted once. Of the sample, less than 1.5% is held by the ten largest clones. Sequencing used PBMCs. The receptors were sampled from a girl between 10 and 17 years old in good health and CMV-seropositive.

The rearrangement joins TRBV7-9 to TRBJ2-3; 8 positions agree with TRBD2. This CDR3 is 15 amino acids long. The ends lost 2 bases at V and 9 bases at J; junction bases unmatched: 10. The V gene's germline CDR1 is SEHNR and CDR2 FQNEAQ (reference sequence). The CDR3 here is CASSLTSGKPWTQYF. The CDR3 bases are TGTGCCAGCAGCTTAACTAGCGGCAAGCCCTGGACGCAGTATTTT.

V and J are TRBV19 and TRBJ2-7; unclear D gene. The CDR3 contains 14 residues. Trimming shortened V by 3 bases and J by 4 bases, and 13 bases separated the two germline ends. Germline CDR1 is LNHDA and CDR2 is SQIVND (reference sequence). In DNA, the CDR3 is TGTGCCAGTAGTATCGGTCCAGGAATTTACGAGCAGTACTTC. Protein: CASSIGPGIYEQYF.

The rearrangement uses TRBV10-2 and TRBJ1-2; D perhaps matches TRBD1 (6 bases). This CDR3 has 14 residues. CDR1 is WSHSY and CDR2 is SAAADI in the germline V gene. V dropped 8 bases and J dropped 2 bases, with 15 bases sitting between them. CDR3 nucleotides: TGCGCCAGCTTCAAACAGGGATTAAACTATGGCTACACCTTC. Translation gives CASFKQGLNYGYTF.